This T cell receptor beta chain was recovered during a study of OX40 agonist ivuxolimab in advanced cancers. Study in general: With ivuxolimab, an agonistic anti-OX40 (CD134) antibody, patients were treated. Regarding the study as a whole: By week 6 at 0.1 to 3.0 mg/kg, blood CD4+ and CD8+ T cells had expanded clonally. Antigens targeted by the expanded peripheral T cells were not determined.

Blood draws occurred at baseline, cycle 4 day 1, and cycle 7 day 1. Profiled with immunoSEQ multiplex PCR; TCRdb holds only in-frame clones, not every one. The profile shows 150,000 to 190,000 clones, 90% to 95% of them singletons. Worth noting for this clone: As yet, its antigen is unknown.

This material consisted of CD4+ or CD8+ T cells sorted from blood, taken in a trial of the OX40 agonist ivuxolimab. This TCR was sampled from an adult with an advanced solid tumor such as melanoma, head and neck, liver or kidney cancer.

The chain's CDR3 is CASRDRGETEAFF. CDR3 DNA: TGTGCCAGCAGGGACAGGGGTGAGACTGAAGCTTTCTTT. V is TRBV6-6 and J is TRBJ1-1; TRBD1 matches 9 bases. Germline V gene sequence: CDR1 MNHNY, CDR2 SVGAGI (reference sequence). V gave up 6 bases and J gave up 5 bases; unmatched junction bases: 4. The CDR3 is 13 amino acids.